A selection of T cell receptor beta chains follows, all from one sample in a study of OX40 agonist ivuxolimab in advanced cancers. Assay used: immunoSEQ multiplex PCR; TCRdb lists only in-frame clones, some missing. The data contain 73,000 or so clones, over 75% of them singletons. The material sequenced was CD4+ or CD8+ T cells sorted from blood, taken in a trial of the OX40 agonist ivuxolimab. Receptors were obtained from an adult with an advanced solid tumor such as melanoma, head and neck, liver or kidney cancer. Each CDR3 is given with its conserved first and last residue. Each record gives: clone size, V gene, J gene, D gene, CDR3 protein, CDR3 DNA. A D gene is named only where the DNA matches it firmly. The size entry is marked missing in some rows and otherwise reads once, few, many or a size class.

clone_size: -
v_call: TRBV5-1
j_call: TRBJ2-1
d_call: TRBD1
cdr3_aa: CASSFEGQKYNEQFF
cdr3_nt: TGCGCCAGCAGCTTTGAGGGACAGAAATACAATGAGCAGTTCTTC

clone_size: -
v_call: TRBV18
j_call: TRBJ1-2
d_call: -
cdr3_aa: CASLSGLSGYTF
cdr3_nt: TGTGCCAGCTTATCAGGCCTTTCTGGCTACACCTTC

clone_size: -
v_call: TRBV5-4
j_call: TRBJ1-2
d_call: TRBD1
cdr3_aa: CASRGPGQGHGYTF
cdr3_nt: TGTGCCAGCAGGGGCCCGGGACAGGGGCATGGCTACACCTTC

clone_size: once
v_call: TRBV7-3
j_call: TRBJ2-1
d_call: -
cdr3_aa: CASSLSRSDGQFF
cdr3_nt: TGTGCCAGCAGCTTAAGTCGTAGTGATGGGCAGTTCTTC

clone_size: -
v_call: TRBV18
j_call: TRBJ2-7
d_call: -
cdr3_aa: CASSPGSTYEQYF
cdr3_nt: TGTGCCAGCTCACCCGGCAGCACCTACGAGCAGTACTTC

clone_size: -
v_call: TRBV7-9
j_call: TRBJ2-3
d_call: -
cdr3_aa: CASSQSWDTQYF
cdr3_nt: TGTGCCAGCAGCCAATCCTGGGATACGCAGTATTTT

clone_size: -
v_call: TRBV10-1
j_call: TRBJ1-2
d_call: TRBD1
cdr3_aa: CASRDRGQVYGYTF
cdr3_nt: TGCGCCAGCCGGGACAGGGGGCAGGTCTATGGCTACACCTTC

clone_size: -
v_call: TRBV27
j_call: TRBJ1-1
d_call: -
cdr3_aa: CASNSGSGTEAFF
cdr3_nt: TGTGCCAGCAACTCAGGGAGCGGAACTGAAGCTTTCTTT

clone_size: -
v_call: TRBV11-2
j_call: TRBJ1-4
d_call: TRBD1
cdr3_aa: CASSPGQGHEKLFF
cdr3_nt: TGTGCCAGCAGCCCCGGACAGGGACATGAAAAACTGTTTTTT

clone_size: -
v_call: TRBV6-4
j_call: TRBJ2-1
d_call: TRBD2
cdr3_aa: CASGTSGGASLPQFF
cdr3_nt: TGTGCCAGCGGGACTAGCGGGGGGGCCTCTCTGCCGCAGTTCTTC

clone_size: -
v_call: TRBV5-1
j_call: TRBJ2-2
d_call: -
cdr3_aa: CASSLGDTNTGELFF
cdr3_nt: TGCGCCAGCAGCTTGGGGGACACGAACACCGGGGAGCTGTTTTTT

clone_size: -
v_call: TRBV7-6
j_call: TRBJ2-5
d_call: -
cdr3_aa: CASSPPQGGETQYF
cdr3_nt: TGTGCCAGCAGCCCACCACAGGGAGGGGAGACCCAGTACTTC

clone_size: -
v_call: TRBV19
j_call: TRBJ1-3
d_call: -
cdr3_aa: CASIGGTPGPTIYF
cdr3_nt: TGTGCCAGTATTGGCGGGACGCCGGGTCCGACCATATATTTT

clone_size: -
v_call: TRBV7-8
j_call: TRBJ2-1
d_call: TRBD2
cdr3_aa: CASSLVAGGSSYNEQFF
cdr3_nt: TGTGCCAGCAGCTTAGTTGCGGGGGGAAGCTCCTACAATGAGCAGTTCTTC

clone_size: -
v_call: TRBV6-5
j_call: TRBJ2-3
d_call: -
cdr3_aa: CASSLQRSTDTQYF
cdr3_nt: TGTGCCAGCAGCTTACAGCGCAGCACAGATACGCAGTATTTT

clone_size: few
v_call: TRBV13
j_call: TRBJ1-1
d_call: TRBD1
cdr3_aa: CASSLGRGPGEAFF
cdr3_nt: TGTGCCAGCAGCTTAGGTAGGGGGCCCGGTGAAGCTTTCTTT

clone_size: -
v_call: TRBV4-2
j_call: TRBJ2-5
d_call: TRBD2
cdr3_aa: CASSPGGGSGGVETQYF
cdr3_nt: TGTGCCAGCAGCCCAGGTGGCGGTAGCGGGGGGGTAGAGACCCAGTACTTC

clone_size: -
v_call: TRBV5-1
j_call: TRBJ2-1
d_call: TRBD1
cdr3_aa: CASSVLGQGFNEQFF
cdr3_nt: TGCGCCAGCAGCGTGCTCGGACAGGGTTTTAATGAGCAGTTCTTC

clone_size: -
v_call: TRBV6-5
j_call: TRBJ1-3
d_call: TRBD1
cdr3_aa: CASSAGQRAGNTIYF
cdr3_nt: TGTGCCAGCAGTGCGGGACAGAGAGCTGGAAACACCATATATTTT

clone_size: once
v_call: TRBV7-9
j_call: TRBJ2-1
d_call: -
cdr3_aa: CASSLVARAAYNEQFF
cdr3_nt: TGTGCCAGCAGCTTAGTAGCCAGGGCGGCTTACAATGAGCAGTTCTTC